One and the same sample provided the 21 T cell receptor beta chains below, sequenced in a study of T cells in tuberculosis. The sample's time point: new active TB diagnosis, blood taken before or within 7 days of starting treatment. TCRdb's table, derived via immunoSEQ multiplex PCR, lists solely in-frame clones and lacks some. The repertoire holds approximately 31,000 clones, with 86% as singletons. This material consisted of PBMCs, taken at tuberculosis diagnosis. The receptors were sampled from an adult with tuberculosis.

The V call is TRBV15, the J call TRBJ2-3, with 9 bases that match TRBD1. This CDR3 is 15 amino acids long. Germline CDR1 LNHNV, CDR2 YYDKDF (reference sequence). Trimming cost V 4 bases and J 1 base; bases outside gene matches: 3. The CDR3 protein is CATSKGQGGTDTQYF. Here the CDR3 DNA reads TGTGCCACCAGCAAGGGACAGGGAGGCACAGATACGCAGTATTTT.

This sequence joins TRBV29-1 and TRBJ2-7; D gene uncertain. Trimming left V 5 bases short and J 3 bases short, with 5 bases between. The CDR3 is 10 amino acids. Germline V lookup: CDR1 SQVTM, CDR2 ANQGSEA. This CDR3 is CSVQDYEQYF. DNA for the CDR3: TGCAGCGTTCAGGACTACGAGCAGTACTTC.

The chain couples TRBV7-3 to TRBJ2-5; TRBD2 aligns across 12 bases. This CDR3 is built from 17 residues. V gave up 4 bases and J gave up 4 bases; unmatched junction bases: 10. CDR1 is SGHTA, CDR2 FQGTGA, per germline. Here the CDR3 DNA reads TGTGCCAGCAGCTCGGGACTAGCGGGCGGAGGGAGAGAGACCCAGTACTTC. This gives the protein CASSSGLAGGGRETQYF.

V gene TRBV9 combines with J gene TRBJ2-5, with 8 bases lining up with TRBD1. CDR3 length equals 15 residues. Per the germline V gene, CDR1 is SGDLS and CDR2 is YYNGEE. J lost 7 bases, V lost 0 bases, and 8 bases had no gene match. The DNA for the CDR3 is TGTGCCAGCAGCGTAGCGGACGACAGGGGAGGGACCCAGTACTTC. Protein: CASSVADDRGGTQYF.

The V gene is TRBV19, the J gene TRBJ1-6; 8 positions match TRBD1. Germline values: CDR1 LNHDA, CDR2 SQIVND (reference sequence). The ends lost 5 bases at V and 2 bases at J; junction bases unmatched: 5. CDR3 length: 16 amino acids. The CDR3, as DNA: TGTGCCAGTAGTGACAGGGGCCTAACCTATAATTCACCCCTCCACTTT. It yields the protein CASSDRGLTYNSPLHF.

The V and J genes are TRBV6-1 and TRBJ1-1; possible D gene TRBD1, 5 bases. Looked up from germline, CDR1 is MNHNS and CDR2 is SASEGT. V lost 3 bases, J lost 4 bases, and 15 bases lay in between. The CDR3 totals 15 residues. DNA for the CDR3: TGTGCCAGCAGTGACCCGACACGAAGGGGCACTGAAGCTTTCTTT. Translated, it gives CASSDPTRRGTEAFF.

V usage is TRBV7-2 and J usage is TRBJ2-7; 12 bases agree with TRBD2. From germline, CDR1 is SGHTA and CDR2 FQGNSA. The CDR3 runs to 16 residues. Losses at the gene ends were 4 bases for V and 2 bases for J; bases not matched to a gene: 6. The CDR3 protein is CASSSSSGRAPYEQYF. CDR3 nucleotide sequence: TGTGCCAGCAGCTCCTCTAGCGGGAGGGCCCCCTACGAGCAGTACTTC.

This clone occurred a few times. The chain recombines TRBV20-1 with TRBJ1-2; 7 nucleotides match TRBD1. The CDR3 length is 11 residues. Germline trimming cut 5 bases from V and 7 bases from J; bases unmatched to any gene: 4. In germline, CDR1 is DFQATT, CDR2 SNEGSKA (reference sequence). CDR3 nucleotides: TGCAGTGCTGACAGGGCGGGTGGCTACACCTTC. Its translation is CSADRAGGYTF.

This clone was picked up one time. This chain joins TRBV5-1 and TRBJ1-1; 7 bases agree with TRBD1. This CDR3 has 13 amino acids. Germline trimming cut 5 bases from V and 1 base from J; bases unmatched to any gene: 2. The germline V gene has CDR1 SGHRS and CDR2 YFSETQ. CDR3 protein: CASRGQENTEAFF. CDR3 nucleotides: TGCGCCAGCAGAGGACAGGAGAACACTGAAGCTTTCTTT.

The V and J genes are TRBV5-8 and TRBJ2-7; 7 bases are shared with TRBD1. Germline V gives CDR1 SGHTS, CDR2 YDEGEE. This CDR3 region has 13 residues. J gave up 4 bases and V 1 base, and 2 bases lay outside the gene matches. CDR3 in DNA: TGTGCCAGCAGCTTGCACAGGGGTTACGAGCAGTACTTC. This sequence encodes CASSLHRGYEQYF.

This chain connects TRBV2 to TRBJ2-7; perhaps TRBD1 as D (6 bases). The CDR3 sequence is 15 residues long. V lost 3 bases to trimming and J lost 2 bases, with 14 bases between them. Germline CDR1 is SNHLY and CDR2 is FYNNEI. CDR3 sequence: CASSEDSGVPYEQYF. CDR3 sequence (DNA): TGTGCCAGCAGTGAGGACAGTGGAGTCCCCTACGAGCAGTACTTC.

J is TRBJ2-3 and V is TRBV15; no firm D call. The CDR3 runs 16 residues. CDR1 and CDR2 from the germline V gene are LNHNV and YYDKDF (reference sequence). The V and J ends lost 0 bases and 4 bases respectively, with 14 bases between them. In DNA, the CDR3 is TGTGCCACCAGCAGAGATCCATCCTTAACGGCAGATACGCAGTATTTT. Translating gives CATSRDPSLTADTQYF.

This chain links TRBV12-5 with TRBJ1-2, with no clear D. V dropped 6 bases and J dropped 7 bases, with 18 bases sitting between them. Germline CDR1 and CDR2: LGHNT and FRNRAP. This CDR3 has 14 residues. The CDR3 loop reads CASGPYFGVGGYTF. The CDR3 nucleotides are TGTGCTAGTGGCCCCTACTTCGGGGTAGGTGGCTACACCTTC.

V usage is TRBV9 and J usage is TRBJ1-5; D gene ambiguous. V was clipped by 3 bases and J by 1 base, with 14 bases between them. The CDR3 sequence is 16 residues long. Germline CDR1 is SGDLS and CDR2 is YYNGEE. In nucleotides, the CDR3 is TGTGCCAGCAGCGCGGGAGGAGGGTTGAGCAATCAGCCCCAGCATTTT. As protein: CASSAGGGLSNQPQHF.

The CDR3 is CASSPSSSSGNTIYF. The CDR3 coding sequence is TGTGCCAGCTCACCAAGTAGCAGCTCTGGAAACACCATATATTTT. This rearrangement joins TRBV18 to TRBJ1-3, with unresolved D. Germline V gene sequence: CDR1 KGHSH, CDR2 LQKENI. Trimming removed 2 bases at V and 0 bases at J, with 8 bases between. CDR3 size: 15 residues. Full variable domain (missing parts from reference TRBV18 and TRBJ1-3): NAGVMQNPRHLVRRRGQEARLRCSPMKGHSHVYWYRQLPEEGLKFMVYLQKENIIDESGMPKERFSAEFPKEGPSILRIQQVVRGDSAAYFCASSPSSSSGNTIYFGEGSWLTVV.

DNA of the CDR3: TGTGCCAGTAGTATAGATGAGGGACAGACGAACACCGGGGAGCTGTTTTTT. Its translation is CASSIDEGQTNTGELFF. The chain recombines TRBV19 with TRBJ2-2; 7 nucleotides line up with TRBD1. CDR3 length equals 17 residues. Looked up from germline, CDR1 is LNHDA and CDR2 is SQIVND (reference sequence). V shed 0 bases, J shed 0 bases, and the junction held 4 bases outside the gene matches.

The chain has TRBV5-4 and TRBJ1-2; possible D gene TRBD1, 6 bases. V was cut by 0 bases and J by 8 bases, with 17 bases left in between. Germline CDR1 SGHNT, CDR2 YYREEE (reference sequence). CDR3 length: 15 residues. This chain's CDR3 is CASSLVPGQMGGYTF. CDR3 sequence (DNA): TGTGCCAGCAGCTTGGTCCCCGGACAGATGGGAGGCTACACCTTC.

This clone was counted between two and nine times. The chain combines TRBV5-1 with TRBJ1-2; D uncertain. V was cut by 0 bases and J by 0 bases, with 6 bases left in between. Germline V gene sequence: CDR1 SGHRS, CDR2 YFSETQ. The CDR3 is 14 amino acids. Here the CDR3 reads CASSLEQPNYGYTF. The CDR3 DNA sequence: TGCGCCAGCAGCTTGGAACAGCCTAACTATGGCTACACCTTC.

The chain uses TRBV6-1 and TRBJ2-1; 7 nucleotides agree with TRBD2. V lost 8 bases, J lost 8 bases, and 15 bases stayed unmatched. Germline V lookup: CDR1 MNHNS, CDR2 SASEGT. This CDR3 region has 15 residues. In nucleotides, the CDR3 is TGTGCCAGCGGGACTACCGGGGCCATGGGACATGAGCAGTTCTTC. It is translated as CASGTTGAMGHEQFF.

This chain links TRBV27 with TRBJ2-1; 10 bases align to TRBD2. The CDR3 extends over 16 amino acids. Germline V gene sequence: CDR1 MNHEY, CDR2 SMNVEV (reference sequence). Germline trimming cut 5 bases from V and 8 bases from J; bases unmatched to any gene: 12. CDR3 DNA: TGTGCCAGCAGTCCCCCGCTAGCGGGAGAATTCGATGAGCAGTTCTTC. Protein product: CASSPPLAGEFDEQFF.

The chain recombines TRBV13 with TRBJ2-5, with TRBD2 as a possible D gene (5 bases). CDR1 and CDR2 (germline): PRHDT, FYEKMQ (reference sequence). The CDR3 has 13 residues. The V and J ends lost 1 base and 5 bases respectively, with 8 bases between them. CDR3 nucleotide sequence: TGTGCCAGCAGCTTAGAAGGAGGCGAGACCCAGTACTTC. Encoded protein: CASSLEGGETQYF.